The 28 T cell receptor beta chains listed next were all sequenced from one sample in a study of blood T cell repertoires in COVID-19. TCRdb's copy holds only in-frame clones and misses some; the assay was immunoSEQ multiplex PCR. There are over 60,000 clones in the sample; roughly 80% occur only once, and about 15% lies in the top ten. The sequencing sample was made of peripheral blood. These receptors were taken from a man aged 55-75 years with COVID-19, enrolled during active disease.

This sequence joins TRBV28 and TRBJ2-7; weak D call: TRBD2 (5 bases). V gave up 1 base and J gave up 6 bases, with 13 bases separating them. Germline CDR1 reads MDHEN; CDR2 reads SYDVKM. The CDR3 consists of 14 residues. In DNA form, the CDR3 reads TGTGCCAGCAGTTTATCCGCGGGCTTCGGCGAGCAGTACTTC. This sequence encodes CASSLSAGFGEQYF.

The rearrangement uses TRBV5-5 and TRBJ2-3, with 8 bases identical to TRBD1. Germline loops: CDR1 SGHKS, CDR2 YYEKEE (reference sequence). V lost 3 bases and J lost 2; bases outside the gene matches: 8. This CDR3 is built from 16 residues. CDR3 sequence (DNA): TGTGCCAGCAGCTCGGGACAGGTTCCTACCACAGATACGCAGTATTTT. Translated, it gives CASSSGQVPTTDTQYF.

This clone was detected a few times. V and J are TRBV7-9 and TRBJ1-5; D call uncertain. V was clipped by 5 bases and J by 4 bases, with 6 bases between them. CDR1 and CDR2 (germline): SEHNR, FQNEAQ (reference sequence). The CDR3 loop spans 12 amino acids. CDR3 sequence: CASSPNNQPQHF. The CDR3 region has the DNA TGTGCCAGCAGCCCAAATAATCAGCCCCAGCATTTT.

CDR3 sequence (DNA): TGTGCCAGCACCCAGGACAGGGGGCAGTACAATGAGCAGTTCTTC. It encodes CASTQDRGQYNEQFF. The rearrangement uses TRBV11-2 and TRBJ2-1; 11 bases are shared with TRBD1. The ends lost 7 bases at V and 4 bases at J; junction bases unmatched: 6. CDR3 length: 15 residues. Germline CDR1 and CDR2: SGHAT and FQNNGV.

This clone was seen a few times. The sample contains more than one DNA sequence encoding this CDR3. CDR3 sequence reads: CASSLEGSTDTQYF. The DNA for the CDR3 is TGTGCCAGCAGCCTGGAGGGGAGCACAGATACGCAGTATTTT. The gene calls are TRBV7-9 and TRBJ2-3; tentatively, D is TRBD2 (6 bases). CDR3 length: 14 residues. Trimming removed 5 bases from V and 0 bases from J, with 9 bases in between. Germline CDR1 and CDR2: SEHNR and FQNEAQ (reference sequence).

This chain links TRBV5-6 with TRBJ2-1, with TRBD2 matching 12 bases. This CDR3 contains 16 residues. Germline CDR1 reads SGHDT; CDR2 reads YYEEEE. V was clipped by 4 bases and J by 1 base; unmatched bases: 3. CDR3 DNA sequence: TGTGCCAGCAGCAGACTAGCGGGGGCATCCTACAATGAGCAGTTCTTC. Translating it yields CASSRLAGASYNEQFF.

This clone was seen ten or more times. The chain employs TRBV9 and TRBJ2-7; TRBD2 might be the D (5 bases). The germline gives CDR1 SGDLS, CDR2 YYNGEE. This CDR3 spans 14 amino acids. The germline V and J ends were trimmed by 0 bases and 7 bases, with 14 bases remaining between them. The CDR3 DNA reads TGTGCCAGCAGCGTAGGCCGGAGGATGGGTGAGCAGTACTTC. This gives the protein CASSVGRRMGEQYF.

The chain couples TRBV24-1 to TRBJ2-3, with a tentative D call TRBD1 (5 bases). Per the germline V gene, CDR1 is KGHDR and CDR2 is SFDVKD. CDR3 length: 12 residues. The ends were cut back, 7 bases at V and 2 bases at J, with 6 bases in the middle. The CDR3 coding sequence is TGTGCCACCAGACAGGACACAGATACGCAGTATTTT. Residues: CATRQDTDTQYF.

The chain uses TRBV5-4 and TRBJ2-1; 13 bases agree with TRBD2. This CDR3 is 16 amino acids long. Germline V gene sequence: CDR1 SGHNT, CDR2 YYREEE (reference sequence). The J segment lost 2 bases and the V segment lost 3 bases, leaving 2 bases of the junction unmatched. The CDR3 bases are TGTGCCAGCAGCTCGGGACTAGCGGGGACCTACAATGAGCAGTTCTTC. The encoded protein is CASSSGLAGTYNEQFF.

This clone was seen many times. The rearrangement uses TRBV2 and TRBJ2-3; D possibly corresponds to TRBD1 (6 bases). Trimming removed 10 bases at V and 1 base at J, with 12 bases between. The CDR3 is 13 amino acids. Germline-derived CDR1 and CDR2 are SNHLY and FYNNEI. CDR3 sequence: CATPEGGTDTQYF. The DNA of the CDR3 is TGTGCCACTCCCGAGGGGGGCACAGATACGCAGTATTTT.

This chain uses TRBV20-1 with TRBJ1-1, with D hard to call. The CDR3 loop spans 14 amino acids. Trimming removed 3 bases from V and 1 base from J, with 12 bases in between. From germline, CDR1 is DFQATT and CDR2 SNEGSKA (reference sequence). The CDR3 bases are TGCAGTGCTAGTTGGCCCGGGAGGAACACTGAAGCTTTCTTT. It encodes CSASWPGRNTEAFF.

The chain has TRBV24-1 and TRBJ1-5; D is undetermined. Per germline, CDR1 KGHDR and CDR2 SFDVKD. V was cut by 3 bases and J by 4 bases, with 12 bases left in between. The CDR3 consists of 15 residues. The CDR3 sequence: CATSDGGGPNQPQHF. In nucleotides, the CDR3 is TGTGCCACCAGTGATGGCGGCGGCCCTAATCAGCCCCAGCATTTT.

This sequence joins TRBV7-9 and TRBJ2-3; the D is unclear. In germline, CDR1 is SEHNR, CDR2 FQNEAQ (reference sequence). CDR3 length: 14 amino acids. The ends were cut back, 2 bases at V and 1 base at J, with 7 bases in the middle. The CDR3 DNA reads TGTGCCAGCAGCTTAAAGTGGCGCACAGATACGCAGTATTTT. Encoded protein: CASSLKWRTDTQYF.

This sequence joins TRBV27 and TRBJ2-7; D is uncertain. V lost 3 bases and J 5 bases, leaving 11 bases between the germline ends. The CDR3 extends over 13 amino acids. The V gene's germline CDR1 is MNHEY and CDR2 SMNVEV (reference sequence). CDR3 protein: CASSFRPGDEQYF. Written as DNA, the CDR3 is TGTGCCAGCAGTTTTCGACCCGGAGACGAGCAGTACTTC.

The chain carries TRBV5-4 and TRBJ1-1; 8 positions match TRBD1. Germline CDR1 reads SGHNT; CDR2 reads YYREEE (reference sequence). This CDR3 contains 15 residues. V shed 2 bases, J shed 6 bases, and the junction held 9 bases outside the gene matches. CDR3 DNA: TGTGCCAGCAGCTTCTCCAGGGACAGGAGCGCTGAAGCTTTCTTT. It translates to CASSFSRDRSAEAFF.

This clone was counted once. This chain uses TRBV11-3 with TRBJ1-1; D is ambiguous. The CDR3 loop spans 13 amino acids. Germline V gene sequence: CDR1 SGHNT, CDR2 YENEEA. V lost 3 bases and J lost 7, with 12 bases in between. Here the CDR3 DNA reads TGTGCCAGCAGCTTGGAACGGCGGAATGAAGCTTTCTTT. Translation: CASSLERRNEAFF.

The chain recombines TRBV9 with TRBJ2-3; 8 nucleotides align to TRBD2. Germline CDR1 is SGDLS and CDR2 is YYNGEE. V shed 3 bases, J shed 3 bases, and the junction held 6 bases outside the gene matches. The CDR3 is made up of 15 amino acids. The CDR3 DNA reads TGTGCCAGCAGCGCCAGAAGCGGGAGTACAGATACGCAGTATTTT. Amino acids: CASSARSGSTDTQYF.

This clone was seen only a few times. V gene TRBV5-4 combines with J gene TRBJ2-2; 9 bases line up with TRBD2. The CDR3 is 15 residues long. Looked up from germline, CDR1 is SGHNT and CDR2 is YYREEE (reference sequence). V dropped 1 base and J dropped 4; count of bases not matched to a gene: 2. The CDR3 spells CASSLTSGFTGELFF. For the CDR3, the DNA is TGTGCCAGCAGCTTGACTAGCGGGTTCACCGGGGAGCTGTTTTTT.

The J gene is TRBJ1-2, the V gene TRBV18; D not certain. Germline values: CDR1 KGHSH, CDR2 LQKENI. Between the trimmed V and J ends, which lost 3 bases and 4 bases, there was a span of 12 bases. The length of the CDR3 is 14 residues. The CDR3 region is CASSPSEDFYGYTF. The CDR3, as DNA: TGTGCCAGCTCACCGTCGGAGGATTTCTATGGCTACACCTTC.

The chain joins TRBV9 to TRBJ2-5; D is possibly TRBD2 (5 bases). The ends were cut back, 1 base at V and 2 bases at J, with 6 bases in the middle. The CDR3 is 13 amino acids. CDR1 SGDLS and CDR2 YYNGEE come from the germline V gene. Here the CDR3 reads CASSVRGQETQYF. The CDR3 nucleotides are TGTGCCAGCAGCGTACGAGGGCAAGAGACCCAGTACTTC. The variable domain in full, with the rest retrieved from reference TRBV9 and TRBJ2-5, is DSGVTQTPKHLITATGQRVTLRCSPRSGDLSVYWYQQSLDQGLQFLIQYYNGEERAKGNILERFSAQQFPDLHSELNLSSLELGDSALYFCASSVRGQETQYFGPGTRLLVL.

On this clone: Other DNA sequences within the sample encode an identical CDR3. J is TRBJ1-1 and V is TRBV5-1; D may be TRBD1 (6 bases). Germline-derived CDR1 and CDR2 are SGHRS and YFSETQ. This CDR3 contains 13 residues. Trimming left V 3 bases short and J 2 bases short, with 8 bases between. CDR3 amino acids: CASSSQGNTEAFF. The CDR3 region has the DNA TGCGCCAGCAGCTCACAGGGAAACACTGAAGCTTTCTTT.

The CDR3 loop is CASSPDRDNEQFF. Here the CDR3 DNA reads TGTGCCAGCAGCCCGGACAGAGACAATGAGCAGTTCTTC. The V call is TRBV4-2, the J call TRBJ2-1, with D possibly being TRBD1 (6 bases). The germline V and J ends were trimmed by 4 bases and 5 bases, with 9 bases remaining between them. The CDR3 is 13 amino acids. Germline CDR1 and CDR2: LGHNA and YNFKEQ.

The chain combines TRBV5-1 with TRBJ2-1; D might be TRBD2 (5 bases). Germline CDR1 reads SGHRS; CDR2 reads YFSETQ. The CDR3 has 16 residues. V was trimmed by 0 bases and J by 9 bases, leaving 19 bases between them. Here the CDR3 DNA reads TGCGCCAGCAGCTTGGCTAGCACAACTACAATGAGTGAGCAGTTCTTC. It is translated as CASSLASTTTMSEQFF. Combining the CDR3 with reference TRBV5-1 and TRBJ2-1 gives the whole variable domain KAGVTQTPRYLIKTRGQQVTLSCSPISGHRSVSWYQQTPGQGLQFLFEYFSETQRNKGNFPGRFSGRQFSNSRSEMNVSTLELGDSALYLCASSLASTTTMSEQFFGPGTRLTVL.

The chain combines TRBV5-6 with TRBJ2-3; D possibly corresponds to TRBD2 (5 bases). V was pared by 4 bases and J by 4 bases, with 13 bases between. Germline V gives CDR1 SGHDT, CDR2 YYEEEE. The CDR3 runs to 14 residues. DNA for the CDR3: TGTGCCAGCAGCGGGTCGGGATCGGCAGATACGCAGTATTTT. Amino acids: CASSGSGSADTQYF.

The V and J genes are TRBV11-3 and TRBJ2-1; D ambiguous. This CDR3 region has 14 residues. From germline, CDR1 is SGHNT and CDR2 YENEEA. Deletions cut 0 bases from V and 4 bases from J, with 7 bases between. The CDR3 loop is CASSLDPVYNEQFF. The CDR3 DNA is TGTGCCAGCAGCTTAGATCCCGTGTACAATGAGCAGTTCTTC.

This clone was found once. The rearrangement joins TRBV4-2 to TRBJ2-7; 7 nucleotides agree with TRBD2. The germline V gene has CDR1 LGHNA and CDR2 YNFKEQ. This CDR3 comprises 15 residues. The J segment lost 2 bases and the V segment lost 0 bases, leaving 4 bases of the junction unmatched. In DNA form, the CDR3 reads TGTGCCAGCAGCCAAGATAGCGGGCCCACCTACGAGCAGTACTTC. Encoded protein: CASSQDSGPTYEQYF.

The J gene is TRBJ1-2, the V gene TRBV27; 9 bases match TRBD1. This CDR3 comprises 14 residues. The germline CDR1 and CDR2 sequences are MNHEY and SMNVEV (reference sequence). After removal of 5 bases from V and 7 bases from J, the junction contained 8 bases not matched to a gene. The CDR3 nucleotides are TGTGCCAGCAGTATGTACAGGGGGCGCGTTGGCTACACCTTC. Its protein is CASSMYRGRVGYTF.

The J gene is TRBJ2-1, the V gene TRBV29-1, with TRBD2 matching over 9 bases. After removal of 8 bases from V and 4 bases from J, the junction contained 6 bases not matched to a gene. The germline V gene has CDR1 SQVTM and CDR2 ANQGSEA. The CDR3 is 13 amino acids. DNA of the CDR3: TGCAGCATTACCGCGGGGGGGTACAATGAGCAGTTCTTC. Protein: CSITAGGYNEQFF.